This TCR beta chain is from a study of OX40 agonist ivuxolimab in advanced cancers. Turning to the study itself: Of the patients, three showed partial responses, one with hepatocellular carcinoma and two with cutaneous melanoma.

The ends were cut back, 4 bases at V and 3 bases at J, with 13 bases in the middle. The germline V gene encodes CDR1 SGHDT and CDR2 YYEEEE. The CDR3 is 14 residues long. The method was immunoSEQ multiplex PCR; TCRdb's version includes in-frame clones alone and lacks a portion of them. The table includes 40,000 to 60,000 clones, approximately 90% detected once. This specimen consisted of CD4+ or CD8+ T cells sorted from blood, obtained in a trial of the OX40 agonist ivuxolimab. The chain recombines TRBV5-6 with TRBJ1-2, with D perhaps matching TRBD1 (5 bases). The clonotype comes from an adult with an advanced solid tumor such as melanoma, head and neck, liver or kidney cancer. CDR3 loop: CASSRGPDHYGYTF. CDR3 DNA: TGTGCCAGCAGCAGGGGCCCCGACCACTATGGCTACACCTTC.